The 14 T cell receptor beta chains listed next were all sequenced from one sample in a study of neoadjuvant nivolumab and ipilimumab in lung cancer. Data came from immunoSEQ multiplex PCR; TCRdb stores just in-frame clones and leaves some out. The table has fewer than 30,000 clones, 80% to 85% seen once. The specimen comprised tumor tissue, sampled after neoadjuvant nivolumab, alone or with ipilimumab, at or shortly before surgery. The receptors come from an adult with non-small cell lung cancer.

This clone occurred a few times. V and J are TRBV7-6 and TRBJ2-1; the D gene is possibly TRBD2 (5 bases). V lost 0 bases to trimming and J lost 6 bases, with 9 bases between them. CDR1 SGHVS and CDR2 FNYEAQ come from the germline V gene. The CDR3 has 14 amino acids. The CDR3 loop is CASSLAGVGNEQFF. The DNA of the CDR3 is TGTGCCAGCAGCTTAGCGGGAGTGGGCAATGAGCAGTTCTTC.

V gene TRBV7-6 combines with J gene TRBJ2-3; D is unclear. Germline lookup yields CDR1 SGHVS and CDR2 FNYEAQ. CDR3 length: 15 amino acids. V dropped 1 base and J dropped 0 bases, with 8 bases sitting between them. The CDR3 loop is CASSLGILSTDTQYF. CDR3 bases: TGTGCCAGCAGCTTAGGGATTCTCAGCACAGATACGCAGTATTTT.

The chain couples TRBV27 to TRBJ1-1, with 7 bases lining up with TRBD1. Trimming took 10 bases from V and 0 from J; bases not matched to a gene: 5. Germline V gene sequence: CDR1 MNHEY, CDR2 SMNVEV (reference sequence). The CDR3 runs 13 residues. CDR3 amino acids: CATQGTVNTEAFF. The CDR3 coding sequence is TGTGCCACCCAGGGGACAGTGAACACTGAAGCTTTCTTT.

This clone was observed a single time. The CDR3 is CSVKDRVETFF. Here the CDR3 DNA reads TGCAGCGTTAAGGACAGGGTGGAGACTTTCTTT. The V gene is TRBV29-1, the J gene TRBJ1-1; 8 nucleotides line up with TRBD1. After removal of 5 bases from V and 12 bases from J, the junction contained 8 bases not matched to a gene. Germline lookup yields CDR1 SQVTM and CDR2 ANQGSEA. This CDR3 contains 11 residues.

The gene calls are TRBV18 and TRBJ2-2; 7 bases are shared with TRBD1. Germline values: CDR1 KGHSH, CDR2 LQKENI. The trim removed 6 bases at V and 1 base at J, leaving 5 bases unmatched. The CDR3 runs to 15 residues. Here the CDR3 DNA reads TGTGCCAGCTCGTGGCAGGGGGTGAACACCGGGGAGCTGTTTTTT. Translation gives CASSWQGVNTGELFF.

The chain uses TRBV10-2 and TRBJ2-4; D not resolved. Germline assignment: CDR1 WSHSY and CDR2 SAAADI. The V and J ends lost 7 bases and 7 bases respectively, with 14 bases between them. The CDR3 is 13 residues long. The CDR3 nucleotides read TGCGCCAGCACACACACCTCGGACAACATTCAGTACTTC. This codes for CASTHTSDNIQYF.

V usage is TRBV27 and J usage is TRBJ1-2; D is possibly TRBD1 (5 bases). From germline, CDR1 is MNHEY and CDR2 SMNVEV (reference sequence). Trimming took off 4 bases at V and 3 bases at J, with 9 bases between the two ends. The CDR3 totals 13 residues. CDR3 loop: CASSSGRDYGYTF. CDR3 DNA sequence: TGTGCCAGCAGTTCTGGCAGGGACTATGGCTACACCTTC.

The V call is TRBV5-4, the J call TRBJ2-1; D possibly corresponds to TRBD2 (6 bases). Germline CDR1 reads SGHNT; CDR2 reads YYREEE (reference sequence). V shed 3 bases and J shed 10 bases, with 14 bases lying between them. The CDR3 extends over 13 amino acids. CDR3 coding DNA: TGTGCCAGCAGCTCCACACTAGCCGCCGAGCAGTTCTTC. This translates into CASSSTLAAEQFF. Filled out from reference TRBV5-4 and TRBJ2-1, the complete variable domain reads ETGVTQSPTHLIKTRGQQVTLRCSSQSGHNTVSWYQQALGQGPQFIFQYYREEENGRGNFPPRFSGLQFPNYSSELNVNALELDDSALYLCASSSTLAAEQFFGPGTRLTVL.

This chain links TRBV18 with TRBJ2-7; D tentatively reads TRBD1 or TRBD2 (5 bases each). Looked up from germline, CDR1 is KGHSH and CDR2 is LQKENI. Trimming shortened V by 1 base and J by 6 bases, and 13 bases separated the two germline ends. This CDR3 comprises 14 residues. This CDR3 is CASSPRDGIVEQYF. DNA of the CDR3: TGTGCCAGCTCACCACGGGACGGCATCGTCGAGCAGTACTTC.

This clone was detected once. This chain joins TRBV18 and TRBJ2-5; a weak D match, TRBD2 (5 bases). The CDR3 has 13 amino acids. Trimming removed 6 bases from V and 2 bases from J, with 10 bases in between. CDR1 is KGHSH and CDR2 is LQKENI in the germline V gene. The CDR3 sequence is CASSRDLQETQYF. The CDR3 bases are TGTGCCAGCTCTCGGGATCTTCAAGAGACCCAGTACTTC.

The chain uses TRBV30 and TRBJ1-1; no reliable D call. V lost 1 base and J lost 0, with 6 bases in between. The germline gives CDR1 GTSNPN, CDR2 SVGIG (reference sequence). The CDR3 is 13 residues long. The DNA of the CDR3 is TGTGCCTGGAGTGGTCAGATGAACACTGAAGCTTTCTTT. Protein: CAWSGQMNTEAFF. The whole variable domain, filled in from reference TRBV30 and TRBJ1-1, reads SQTIHQWPATLVQPVGSPLSLECTVEGTSNPNLYWYRQAAGRGLQLLFYSVGIGQISSEVPQNLSASRPQDRQFILSSKKLLLSDSGFYLCAWSGQMNTEAFFGQGTRLTVV.

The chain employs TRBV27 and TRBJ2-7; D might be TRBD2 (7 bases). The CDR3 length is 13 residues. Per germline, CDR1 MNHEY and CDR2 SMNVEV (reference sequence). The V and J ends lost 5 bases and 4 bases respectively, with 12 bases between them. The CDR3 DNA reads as TGTGCCAGCAGTACGAGGGGGGGATACGAGCAGTACTTC. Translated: CASSTRGGYEQYF.

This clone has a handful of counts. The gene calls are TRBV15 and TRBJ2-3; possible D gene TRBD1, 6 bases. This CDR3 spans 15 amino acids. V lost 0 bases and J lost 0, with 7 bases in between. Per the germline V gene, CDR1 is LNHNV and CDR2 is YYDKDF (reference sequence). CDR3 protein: CATSRDRGSTDTQYF. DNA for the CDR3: TGTGCCACCAGCAGAGATAGGGGGAGCACAGATACGCAGTATTTT.

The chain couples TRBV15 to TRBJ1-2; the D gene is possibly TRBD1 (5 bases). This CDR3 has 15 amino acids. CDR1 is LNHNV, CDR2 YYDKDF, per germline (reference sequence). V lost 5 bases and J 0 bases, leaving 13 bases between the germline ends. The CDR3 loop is CATSLWDGPNYGYTF. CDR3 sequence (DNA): TGTGCCACCAGCCTTTGGGACGGCCCTAACTATGGCTACACCTTC. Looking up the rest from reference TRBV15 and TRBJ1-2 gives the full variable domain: DAMVIQNPRYQVTQFGKPVTLSCSQTLNHNVMYWYQQKSSQAPKLLFHYYDKDFNNEADTPDNFQSRRPNTSFCFLDIRSPGLGDTAMYLCATSLWDGPNYGYTFGSGTRLTVV.